One TCR beta chain is described in this entry. Its antigen is undetermined. The source of the sample is a study of monozygotic twins with inflammatory bowel disease. The study's findings and limits: Immunosuppressive treatments differing between patients may have added repertoire variability. Among T cells, the various subtypes were not distinguishable.

Germline-derived CDR1 and CDR2 are SGHTA and FQGTGA. This CDR3 has 18 residues. The authors used 3,000 to 3,500 ng of total RNA per TCR library. The UMIs carried a 6-nucleotide sample barcode, and they were added by template switching. TCRdb re-called the 5' RACE reads and catalogs CDR3 proteins one per entry, DNA excluded. Here the sample table reports around 370,000 distinct CDR3 sequences. The TCR originated in a human donor with ulcerative colitis or Crohn's disease, or a healthy co-twin of an affected twin (not recorded which). This chain links TRBV7-3 with TRBJ1-1; the TRBD1 assignment by TCRdb is unverifiable without DNA. The sequenced sample consisted of blood. CDR3 amino acids: CASSPFDRGGVRNTEAFF.